This T cell receptor (beta chain) appears in the sequencing data of a study of blood T cell repertoires in COVID-19. The germline V gene has CDR1 LGHDT and CDR2 YNNKEL (reference sequence). The germline V and J ends were trimmed by 2 bases and 5 bases, with 7 bases remaining between them. There are 13 residues in the CDR3. Under the authors' procedure: From reference gene primer amplification, estimates of nucleated cell counts were derived. Libraries were prepared by immunoSEQ multiplex PCR; TCRdb keeps only in-frame clonotypes and omits some of them. D and trimming come from the DNA, and the V and J calls and clone size come from that table. The table shows about 10,000 clones, with around 81% occurring only once.

Sequences were obtained from peripheral blood. This chain uses TRBV3-1 (or the pseudogene TRBV3-2) with TRBJ1-5; D is unclear. The origin of this receptor is a human donor in a cohort sampled during active COVID-19. Written as DNA, the CDR3 is TGTGCCAGCAGCCAAACGAGGGATCAGCCCCAGCATTTT. Translation gives CASSQTRDQPQHF.